This T cell receptor beta chain is drawn from a study of regulatory dendritic cells for organ transplantation. The protocol was immunoSEQ multiplex PCR, while the TCRdb copy is restricted to in-frame clones and leaves out a portion. The data contain some 12,000 clones, 74% of them singletons. As to this clone: Its antigen is currently unknown.

CDR3 size: 14 residues. The ends lost 6 bases at V and 6 bases at J; junction bases unmatched: 9. Germline V gene sequence: CDR1 SGHKS, CDR2 YYEKEE (reference sequence). CFSE-labeled sorted T cells met regulatory or mature dendritic cells for 4 to 6 days. FACS sorted CD4+ or CD8+ T cells into CD45RA+ naive and CD45RO+ memory. Points from the study as a whole: Naive CD4+ and CD8+ repertoires were highly diverse; memory CD8+ was most oligoclonal. Between individuals, the alloreactive memory CD8+ T cell pool differed considerably.

The sequence came from a human donor in good health. Sequenced: naive CD4+ T cells from blood cultured with regulatory dendritic cells. Documented subset: CD45RA+ naive T cells. The genes are TRBV5-5 and TRBJ2-1; TRBD1 agrees at 7 bases. CDR3 DNA: TGTGCCAGCAATCATAAGGGGGCCGGCAATGAGCAGTTCTTC. Translating it yields CASNHKGAGNEQFF.